The 17 T cell receptor beta chains below come from one sample, sequenced in a study of T cell repertoires in cytomegalovirus infection. Their antigens are not known. TCRdb fed the reads into MiXCR, producing one record per CDR3 protein. The data contain approximately 470,000 distinct CDR3 sequences, approximately 42% of them singletons. Sequencing used cultured PBMCs, obtained from culture after CMV antigen stimulation. All receptors come from a human donor in good health (CMV status not recorded). Some clones in this sample may be carry-over from other donors' samples.

The chain is built from TRBV7-6 and TRBJ2-7, with D unresolved. Trimming stripped 3 bases from V and 1 base from J, with 10 bases between. Looked up from germline, CDR1 is SGHVS and CDR2 is FNYEAQ. The CDR3 is 14 residues long. The CDR3 bases are TGTGCCAGCAGCTTTCTCCAGGAGTCCTACGAGCAGTACTTC. Translation: CASSFLQESYEQYF.

The CDR3 spells CSALRWQENTEAFF. CDR3 DNA sequence: TGCAGCGCGTTGCGGTGGCAGGAGAACACTGAAGCTTTCTTT. The chain has TRBV29-1 and TRBJ1-1, with D hard to call. The CDR3 has 14 amino acids. The germline gives CDR1 SQVTM, CDR2 ANQGSEA. V lost 7 bases and J 1 base, leaving 16 bases between the germline ends.

V usage is TRBV11-2 and J usage is TRBJ2-1; unclear D gene. This CDR3 has 14 residues. Germline V CDR1 and CDR2: SGHAT, FQNNGV. Trimming shortened V by 2 bases and J by 6 bases, and 11 bases separated the two germline ends. CDR3 nucleotide sequence: TGTGCCAGCAGCTTATCCCCCGTGCTCAATGAGCAGTTCTTC. Amino acids: CASSLSPVLNEQFF. Filled out from reference TRBV11-2 and TRBJ2-1, the complete variable domain reads EAGVAQSPRYKIIEKRQSVAFWCNPISGHATLYWYQQILGQGPKLLIQFQNNGVVDDSQLPKDRFSAERLKGVDSTLKIQPAKLEDSAVYLCASSLSPVLNEQFFGPGTRLTVL.

The chain uses TRBV19 and TRBJ1-1; D not certain. The CDR3 is 11 amino acids. V dropped 9 bases and J dropped 11 bases, with 16 bases sitting between them. Germline values: CDR1 LNHDA, CDR2 SQIVND (reference sequence). In DNA form, the CDR3 reads TGTGCCAGGGCGCTTCAGCGTACGGCTTTCTTT. This encodes CARALQRTAFF.

V and J are TRBV15 and TRBJ2-3; tentative D call: TRBD2 (6 bases). Trimming shortened V by 0 bases and J by 5 bases, and 6 bases separated the two germline ends. The germline gives CDR1 LNHNV, CDR2 YYDKDF (reference sequence). The CDR3 length is 13 residues. The CDR3 nucleotides read TGTGCCACCAGCAGAGAGGAGGGAGATACGCAGTATTTT. It codes for CATSREEGDTQYF.

This sequence joins TRBV20-1 and TRBJ1-2, with 8 bases matching TRBD1. V dropped 8 bases and J dropped 4; count of bases not matched to a gene: 15. The CDR3 has 15 residues. Germline loops: CDR1 DFQATT, CDR2 SNEGSKA (reference sequence). Here the CDR3 reads CSPNVKRTGTYGYTF. CDR3 bases: TGCAGTCCCAACGTCAAGCGGACAGGGACCTATGGCTACACCTTC.

This chain uses TRBV6-6 with TRBJ1-6; D uncertain. The V end was cut by 6 bases, the J end by 6 bases, with 18 bases between. CDR3 length: 16 residues. Germline V gene sequence: CDR1 MNHNY, CDR2 SVGAGI (reference sequence). CDR3: CASSPPYGDGNSPLHF. The CDR3 bases are TGTGCCAGCAGCCCCCCTTACGGTGACGGTAATTCACCCCTCCACTTT.

The gene calls are TRBV7-2 and TRBJ1-5; D is uncertain. This CDR3 is built from 13 residues. Germline V CDR1 and CDR2: SGHTA, FQGNSA. V dropped 3 bases and J dropped 1 base, with 4 bases sitting between them. CDR3 amino acids: CASSLWSNQPQHF. DNA of the CDR3: TGTGCCAGCAGCTTGTGGAGCAATCAGCCCCAGCATTTT.

This clonotype was recorded a few times. This rearrangement joins TRBV7-2 to TRBJ2-7; 10 nucleotides agree with TRBD2. This CDR3 is 15 amino acids long. After removal of 5 bases from V and 2 bases from J, the junction contained 6 bases not matched to a gene. The germline CDR1 and CDR2 sequences are SGHTA and FQGNSA. CDR3 DNA sequence: TGTGCCAGCAGCCGTAGCGGGAGGTCCACCTACGAGCAGTACTTC. Amino acid sequence: CASSRSGRSTYEQYF.

This chain uses TRBV7-2 with TRBJ2-7; 12 nucleotides match TRBD2. This CDR3 is built from 17 residues. V was clipped by 5 bases and J by 3 bases; unmatched bases: 11. Per germline, CDR1 SGHTA and CDR2 FQGNSA. CDR3 region: CASSRTSGRYLFYEQYF. Written as DNA, the CDR3 is TGTGCCAGCAGCCGAACTAGCGGGAGGTACCTTTTCTACGAGCAGTACTTC.

Here the CDR3 reads CASRTDNSPLHF. DNA of the CDR3: TGTGCCAGCAGGACAGATAATTCACCCCTCCACTTT. V gene TRBV2 combines with J gene TRBJ1-6; D is perhaps TRBD1 (5 bases). Germline V lookup: CDR1 SNHLY, CDR2 FYNNEI. V shed 6 bases and J shed 5 bases, with 5 bases lying between them. CDR3 length: 12 amino acids.

The rearrangement uses TRBV7-9 and TRBJ2-2, with D perhaps matching TRBD1 (5 bases). The germline CDR1 and CDR2 sequences are SEHNR and FQNEAQ (reference sequence). V lost 5 bases to trimming and J lost 6 bases, with 10 bases between them. This CDR3 is built from 13 residues. The CDR3 is CASSKQGAGELFF. DNA of the CDR3: TGTGCCAGCAGCAAGCAGGGTGCCGGGGAGCTGTTTTTT.

The table lists this clonotype with many counts. The V gene is TRBV2, the J gene TRBJ2-5; 8 nucleotides align to TRBD2. Trimming removed 3 bases from V and 4 bases from J; junction bases left unmatched: 4. From germline, CDR1 is SNHLY and CDR2 FYNNEI. The CDR3 is 14 amino acids. CDR3 residues: CASSDGRAPETQYF. The CDR3 bases are TGTGCCAGCAGTGACGGGAGGGCCCCAGAGACCCAGTACTTC.

This clonotype was counted a few times. V usage is TRBV28 and J usage is TRBJ2-1; 7 bases are a match to TRBD2. The V gene end was trimmed by 2 bases and the J gene end by 2 bases; junction bases not matched to a gene: 9. In germline, CDR1 is MDHEN, CDR2 SYDVKM. The CDR3 length is 17 residues. This CDR3 is CASSLGRRGGTYNEQFF. CDR3 DNA: TGTGCCAGCAGTTTAGGTCGACGGGGAGGGACCTACAATGAGCAGTTCTTC.

This clonotype was counted only a few times. The genes are TRBV7-6 and TRBJ2-1, with 11 nucleotides matching TRBD2. The CDR3 is made up of 14 amino acids. From germline, CDR1 is SGHVS and CDR2 FNYEAQ. Trimming removed 3 bases from V and 9 bases from J; junction bases left unmatched: 4. The CDR3 protein is CASSFLAGGTEQFF. The CDR3 bases are TGTGCCAGCAGCTTCCTAGCGGGAGGCACTGAGCAGTTCTTC.

This clonotype was counted many times. This chain joins TRBV7-8 and TRBJ2-7, with 8 bases lining up with TRBD2. With 1 base clipped from V and 5 bases from J, the junction kept 10 bases outside the gene matches. Germline-derived CDR1 and CDR2 are SGHVS and FQNEAQ. This CDR3 has 16 amino acids. The CDR3 spells CASSLGRSGSGNEQYF. CDR3 bases: TGTGCCAGCAGCTTAGGGAGGTCGGGTAGCGGGAACGAGCAGTACTTC.

There are a few counts of this clonotype. The chain is built from TRBV6-5 and TRBJ1-2, with 10 bases identical to TRBD1. Germline-derived CDR1 and CDR2 are MNHEY and SVGAGI. This CDR3 is built from 16 residues. Unmatched junction bases numbered 11, after V lost 6 bases and J lost 4 bases. The CDR3 spells CASSSLWDRGVYGYTF. The CDR3, as DNA: TGTGCCAGCAGCTCCCTCTGGGACAGGGGTGTCTATGGCTACACCTTC.